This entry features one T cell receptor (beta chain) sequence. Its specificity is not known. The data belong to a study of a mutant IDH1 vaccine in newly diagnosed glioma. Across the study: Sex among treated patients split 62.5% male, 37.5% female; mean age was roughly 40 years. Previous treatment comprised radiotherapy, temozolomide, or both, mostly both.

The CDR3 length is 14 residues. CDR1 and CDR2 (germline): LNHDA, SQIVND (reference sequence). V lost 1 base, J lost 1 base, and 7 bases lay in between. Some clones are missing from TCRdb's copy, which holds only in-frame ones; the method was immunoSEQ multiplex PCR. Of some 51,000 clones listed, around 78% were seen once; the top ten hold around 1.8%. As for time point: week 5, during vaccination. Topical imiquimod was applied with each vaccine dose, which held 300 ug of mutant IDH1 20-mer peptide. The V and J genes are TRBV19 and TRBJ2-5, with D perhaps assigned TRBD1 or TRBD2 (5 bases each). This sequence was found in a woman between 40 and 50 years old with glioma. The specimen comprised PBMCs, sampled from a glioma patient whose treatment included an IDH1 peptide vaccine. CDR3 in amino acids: CASSIGGGQETQYF. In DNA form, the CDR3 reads TGTGCCAGTAGTATAGGTGGGGGCCAAGAGACCCAGTACTTC.